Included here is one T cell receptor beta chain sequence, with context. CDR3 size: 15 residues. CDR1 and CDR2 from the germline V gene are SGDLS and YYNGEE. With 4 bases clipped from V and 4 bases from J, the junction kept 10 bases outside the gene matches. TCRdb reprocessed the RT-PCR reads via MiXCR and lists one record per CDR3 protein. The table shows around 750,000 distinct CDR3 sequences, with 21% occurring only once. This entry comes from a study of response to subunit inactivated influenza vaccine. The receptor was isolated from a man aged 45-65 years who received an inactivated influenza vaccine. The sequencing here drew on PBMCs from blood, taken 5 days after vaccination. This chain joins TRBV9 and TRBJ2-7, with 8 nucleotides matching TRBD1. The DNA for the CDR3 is TGTGCCAGCAGCCCATCGGGACAGGTAGGGTACGAGCAGTACTTC. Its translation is CASSPSGQVGYEQYF.